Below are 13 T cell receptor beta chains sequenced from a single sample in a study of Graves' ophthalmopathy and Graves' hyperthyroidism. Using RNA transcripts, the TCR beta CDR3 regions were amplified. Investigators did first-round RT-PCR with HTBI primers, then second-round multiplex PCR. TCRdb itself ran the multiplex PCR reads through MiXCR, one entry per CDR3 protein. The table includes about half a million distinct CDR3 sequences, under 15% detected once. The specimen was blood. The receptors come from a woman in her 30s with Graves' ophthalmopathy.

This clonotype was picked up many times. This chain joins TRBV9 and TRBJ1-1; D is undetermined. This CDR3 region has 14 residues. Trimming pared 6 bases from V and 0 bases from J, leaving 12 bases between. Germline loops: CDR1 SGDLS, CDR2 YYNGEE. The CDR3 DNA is TGTGCCAGCACCCGGGCAGCTATGAACACTGAAGCTTTCTTT. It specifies CASTRAAMNTEAFF. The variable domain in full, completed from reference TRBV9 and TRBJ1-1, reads DSGVTQTPKHLITATGQRVTLRCSPRSGDLSVYWYQQSLDQGLQFLIQYYNGEERAKGNILERFSAQQFPDLHSELNLSSLELGDSALYFCASTRAAMNTEAFFGQGTRLTVV.

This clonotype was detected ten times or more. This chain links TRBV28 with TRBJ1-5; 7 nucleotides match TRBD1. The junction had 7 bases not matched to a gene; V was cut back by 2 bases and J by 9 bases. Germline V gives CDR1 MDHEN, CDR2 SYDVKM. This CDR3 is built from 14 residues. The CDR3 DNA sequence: TGTGCCAGCAGTTTAGTGGCAGGGGGACGGCCCCAGCATTTT. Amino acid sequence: CASSLVAGGRPQHF. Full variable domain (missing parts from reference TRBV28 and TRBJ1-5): DVKVTQSSRYLVKRTGEKVFLECVQDMDHENMFWYRQDPGLGLRLIYFSYDVKMKEKGDIPEGYSVSREKKERFSLILESASTNQTSMYLCASSLVAGGRPQHFGDGTRLSIL.

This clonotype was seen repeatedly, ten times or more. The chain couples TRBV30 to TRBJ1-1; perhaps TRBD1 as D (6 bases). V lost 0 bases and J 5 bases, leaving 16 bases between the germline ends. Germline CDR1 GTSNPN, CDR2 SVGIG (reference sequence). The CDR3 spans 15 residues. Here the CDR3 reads CAWSVFGTLRTEAFF. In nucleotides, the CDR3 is TGTGCCTGGAGTGTATTTGGGACACTCAGGACTGAAGCTTTCTTT.

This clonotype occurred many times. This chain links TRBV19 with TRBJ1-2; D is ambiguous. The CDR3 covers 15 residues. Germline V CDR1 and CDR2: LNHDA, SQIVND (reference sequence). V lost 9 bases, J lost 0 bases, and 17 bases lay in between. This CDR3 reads CASRRPGITNYGYTF. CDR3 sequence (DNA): TGTGCCAGCCGCAGACCGGGAATCACTAACTATGGCTACACCTTC.

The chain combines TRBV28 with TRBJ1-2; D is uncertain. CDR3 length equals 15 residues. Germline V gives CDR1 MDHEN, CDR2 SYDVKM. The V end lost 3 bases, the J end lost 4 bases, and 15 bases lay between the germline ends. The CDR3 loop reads CASSFPLGGIYGYTF. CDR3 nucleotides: TGTGCCAGCAGTTTCCCCTTAGGAGGGATCTATGGCTACACCTTC.

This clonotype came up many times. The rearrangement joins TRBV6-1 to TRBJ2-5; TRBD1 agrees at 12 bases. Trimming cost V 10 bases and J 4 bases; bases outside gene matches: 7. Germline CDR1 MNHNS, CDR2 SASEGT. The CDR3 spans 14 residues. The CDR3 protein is CATARDRGRETQYF. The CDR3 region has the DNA TGTGCCACTGCCCGGGACAGGGGGCGAGAGACCCAGTACTTC.

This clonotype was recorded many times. CDR3 loop: CASSPLRDGEQYF. In DNA form, the CDR3 reads TGTGCCAGCTCACCCCTCAGGGACGGCGAGCAGTACTTC. The gene calls are TRBV18 and TRBJ2-7, with D possibly called TRBD1 or TRBD2 (5 bases each). Trimming shortened V by 3 bases and J by 6 bases, and 12 bases separated the two germline ends. The CDR3 is 13 amino acids. Germline CDR1 reads KGHSH; CDR2 reads LQKENI.

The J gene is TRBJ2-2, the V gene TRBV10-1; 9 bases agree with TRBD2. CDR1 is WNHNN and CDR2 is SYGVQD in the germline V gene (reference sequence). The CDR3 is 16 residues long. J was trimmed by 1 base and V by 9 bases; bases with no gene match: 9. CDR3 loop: CARMIAGAENTGELFF. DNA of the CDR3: TGCGCCAGAATGATAGCGGGGGCCGAGAACACCGGGGAGCTGTTTTTT.

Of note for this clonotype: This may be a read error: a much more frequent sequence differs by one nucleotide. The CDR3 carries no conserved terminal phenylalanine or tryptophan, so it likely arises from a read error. The DNA of the CDR3 is TGTGCCAGCAGCCGACAGGGTTTTACCTACGAGCAGTACTGC. It codes for CASSRQGFTYEQYC. J is TRBJ2-7 and V is TRBV12-3 or TRBV12-4, with 7 nucleotides matching TRBD1. The CDR3 extends over 14 amino acids. V shed 6 bases and J 2 bases; nucleotides not matched to a gene: 7.

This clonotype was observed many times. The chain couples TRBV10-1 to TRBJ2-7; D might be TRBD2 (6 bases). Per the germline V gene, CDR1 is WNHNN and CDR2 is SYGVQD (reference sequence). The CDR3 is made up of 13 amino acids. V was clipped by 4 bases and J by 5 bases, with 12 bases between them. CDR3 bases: TGCGCCAGCAGTGGGGGTAGCGGCGACGAGCAGTACTTC. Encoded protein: CASSGGSGDEQYF.

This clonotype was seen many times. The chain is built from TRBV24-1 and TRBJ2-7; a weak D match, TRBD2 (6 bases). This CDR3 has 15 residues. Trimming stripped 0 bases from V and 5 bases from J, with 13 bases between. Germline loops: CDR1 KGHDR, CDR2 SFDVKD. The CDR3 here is CATSDLGGALNEQYF. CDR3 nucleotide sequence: TGTGCCACCAGTGATTTGGGAGGGGCGCTCAACGAGCAGTACTTC.

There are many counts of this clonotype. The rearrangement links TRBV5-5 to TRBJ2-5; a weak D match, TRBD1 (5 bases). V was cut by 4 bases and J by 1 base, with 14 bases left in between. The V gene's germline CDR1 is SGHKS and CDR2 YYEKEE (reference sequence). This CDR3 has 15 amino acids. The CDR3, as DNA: TGTGCCAGCAGCCCCTTAGGCAGGGTCCAAGAGACCCAGTACTTC. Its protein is CASSPLGRVQETQYF.

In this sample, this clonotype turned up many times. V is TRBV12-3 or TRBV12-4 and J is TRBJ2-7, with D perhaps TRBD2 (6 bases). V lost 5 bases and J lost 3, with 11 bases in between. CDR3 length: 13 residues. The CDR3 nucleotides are TGTGCCAGCAGTGGCCGGGACTTCTACGAGCAGTACTTC. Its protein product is CASSGRDFYEQYF.